Following are 28 T cell receptor beta chains from one sample sequenced in a study of cytomegalovirus exposure and HLA in healthy donors (dated by TCRdb to about 2017). The library was generated by the immunoSEQ multiplex PCR assay. This immuneACCESS table, as held by TCRdb, lists in-frame sequences with V and J called but not all clones. Of the missing ones, under half trace to an unresolved V gene in checked studies; the others have no known cause. Counted in this sample were 150,000 or so clones; approximately 86% of them appeared once. Around 22% of the sample comes from the top ten. Sequenced: PBMCs. The source of these receptors is a man aged 18-30 years in good health and CMV-seropositive.

This chain links TRBV13 with TRBJ2-7; 7 bases agree with TRBD2. CDR3 length equals 13 residues. The V segment lost 5 bases and the J segment 4 bases; nucleotides outside the gene matches: 5. CDR1 and CDR2 from the germline V gene are PRHDT and FYEKMQ (reference sequence). CDR3 sequence (DNA): TGTGCCAGCAGCCGCGGGAGAGGTTACGAGCAGTACTTC. Its translation: CASSRGRGYEQYF. Together with reference TRBV13 and TRBJ2-7, the CDR3 gives the full variable domain: AAGVIQSPRHLIKEKRETATLKCYPIPRHDTVYWYQQGPGQDPQFLISFYEKMQSDKGSIPDRFSAQQFSDYHSELNMSSLELGDSALYFCASSRGRGYEQYFGPGTRLTVT.

The CDR3 nucleotides are TGTGCCAGCAGCACGCGTGCGGACACTGAAGCTTTCTTT. It is translated as CASSTRADTEAFF. The rearrangement joins TRBV7-2 to TRBJ1-1; the D is unclear. V lost 5 bases and J 3 bases, leaving 10 bases between the germline ends. CDR3 length: 13 residues. Germline V gene data show CDR1 as SGHTA and CDR2 as FQGNSA. Looking up the rest from reference TRBV7-2 and TRBJ1-1 gives the full variable domain: GAGVSQSPSNKVTEKGKDVELRCDPISGHTALYWYRQSLGQGLEFLIYFQGNSAPDKSGLPSDRFSAERTGGSVSTLTIQRTQQEDSAVYLCASSTRADTEAFFGQGTRLTVV.

This sequence joins TRBV30 and TRBJ2-7, with no clear D. This CDR3 contains 13 residues. The V end lost 5 bases, the J end lost 3 bases, and 14 bases lay between the germline ends. Per the germline V gene, CDR1 is GTSNPN and CDR2 is SVGIG (reference sequence). CDR3 nucleotide sequence: TGTGCCTGGGGTAAAAGCTTGGTCTACGAGCAGTACTTC. It is translated as CAWGKSLVYEQYF.

V usage is TRBV9 and J usage is TRBJ2-3; 11 bases fit TRBD2. V was clipped by 2 bases and J by 1 base; unmatched bases: 3. This CDR3 spans 16 amino acids. Germline assignment: CDR1 SGDLS and CDR2 YYNGEE. The CDR3 sequence is CASSVKLAGGTDTQYF. As DNA, the CDR3 is TGTGCCAGCAGCGTCAAACTAGCGGGGGGCACAGATACGCAGTATTTT.

The genes are TRBV6-4 and TRBJ1-2; D is perhaps TRBD1 (6 bases). Germline V gives CDR1 MRHNA, CDR2 SNTAGT. The CDR3 totals 14 residues. V lost 6 bases and J lost 4, with 15 bases in between. DNA for the CDR3: TGTGCCAGCAGCCCAGGGGTTGTGGGCTATGGCTACACCTTC. This gives the protein CASSPGVVGYGYTF.

CDR3 sequence (DNA): TGTGCCAGCAGCCGGACATCTAACTATGGCTACACCTTC. The encoded protein is CASSRTSNYGYTF. V usage is TRBV7-2 and J usage is TRBJ1-2; a possible D gene is TRBD1 (5 bases). The germline V gene has CDR1 SGHTA and CDR2 FQGNSA. The CDR3 extends over 13 amino acids. The V gene lost 5 bases and the J gene lost 0 bases, with 7 bases spanning the gap.

V usage is TRBV27 and J usage is TRBJ1-2, with 8 bases identical to TRBD1. This CDR3 region has 16 residues. Unmatched junction bases numbered 9, after V lost 2 bases and J lost 4 bases. Germline CDR1 is MNHEY and CDR2 is SMNVEV (reference sequence). In DNA, the CDR3 is TGTGCCAGCAGTTTAAGGTCAGGGGGCATGAGCTATGGCTACACCTTC. As protein: CASSLRSGGMSYGYTF.

The chain has TRBV30 and TRBJ2-7; TRBD2 aligns across 8 bases. The CDR3 contains 18 residues. Germline V gene sequence: CDR1 GTSNPN, CDR2 SVGIG (reference sequence). The junction had 17 bases not matched to a gene; V was cut back by 0 bases and J by 4 bases. The CDR3 spells CAWSVPGSRAGGRYEQYF. The DNA for the CDR3 is TGTGCCTGGAGTGTACCCGGATCCAGGGCGGGAGGCAGGTACGAGCAGTACTTC.

This chain links TRBV7-6 with TRBJ2-7, with 7 bases matching TRBD1. Germline values: CDR1 SGHVS, CDR2 FNYEAQ. The CDR3 contains 15 residues. V was clipped by 1 base and J by 0 bases; unmatched bases: 3. The CDR3 sequence is CASSLGGTVSYEQYF. Written as DNA, the CDR3 is TGTGCCAGCAGCTTAGGAGGGACAGTCTCCTACGAGCAGTACTTC. The full variable domain, with the rest looked up from reference TRBV7-6 and TRBJ2-7, is GAGVSQSPRYKVTKRGQDVALRCDPISGHVSLYWYRQALGQGPEFLTYFNYEAQQDKSGLPNDRFSAERPEGSISTLTIQRTEQRDSAMYRCASSLGGTVSYEQYFGPGTRLTVT.

The rearrangement links TRBV7-2 to TRBJ1-2, with a weak D call TRBD1 (6 bases). The CDR3 length is 12 residues. Germline loops: CDR1 SGHTA, CDR2 FQGNSA. The V end lost 3 bases, the J end lost 8 bases, and 10 bases lay between the germline ends. As DNA, the CDR3 is TGTGCCAGCAGCTTCGGGACACACGGCTACACCTTC. Its protein is CASSFGTHGYTF.

The genes are TRBV14 and TRBJ1-1; weak D call: TRBD1 (6 bases). The germline V and J ends were trimmed by 3 bases and 0 bases, with 14 bases remaining between them. The germline V gene has CDR1 SGHDN and CDR2 FVKESK. The CDR3 contains 16 residues. The CDR3 DNA reads TGTGCCAGCAGCCATTTAACGGGACATATGAACACTGAAGCTTTCTTT. It translates to CASSHLTGHMNTEAFF.

This chain links TRBV5-1 with TRBJ1-2; no definite D call. Germline V lookup: CDR1 SGHRS, CDR2 YFSETQ. The CDR3 length is 15 residues. V dropped 4 bases and J dropped 0 bases, with 13 bases sitting between them. CDR3 nucleotide sequence: TGCGCCAGCAGCACCTCGGGGTTTCCTAACTATGGCTACACCTTC. Translating gives CASSTSGFPNYGYTF. The full variable domain, completed using reference TRBV5-1 and TRBJ1-2, is KAGVTQTPRYLIKTRGQQVTLSCSPISGHRSVSWYQQTPGQGLQFLFEYFSETQRNKGNFPGRFSGRQFSNSRSEMNVSTLELGDSALYLCASSTSGFPNYGYTFGSGTRLTVV.

This chain joins TRBV23-1 and TRBJ2-7; D possibly corresponds to TRBD2 (5 bases). TRBV23-1 has ORF status, its function being uncertain. The CDR3 is 15 amino acids. Deletions cut 0 bases from V and 0 bases from J, with 9 bases between. The chain's CDR3 is CASSQSARVSYEQYF. The CDR3 bases are TGCGCCAGCAGTCAATCGGCGCGGGTCTCCTACGAGCAGTACTTC.

V is TRBV4-3 and J is TRBJ2-4, with D maybe TRBD1 (5 bases). V was pared by 1 base and J by 3 bases, with 13 bases between. The CDR3 sequence is 16 residues long. Germline CDR1 LGHNA, CDR2 YSLEER. The CDR3 is CASSQASGLGKNIQYF. The DNA of the CDR3 is TGCGCCAGCAGCCAAGCCTCAGGGTTAGGCAAAAACATTCAGTACTTC.

The chain uses TRBV9 and TRBJ2-7; 9 bases agree with TRBD2. This CDR3 comprises 15 residues. The ends lost 0 bases at V and 3 bases at J; junction bases unmatched: 4. Germline V gene sequence: CDR1 SGDLS, CDR2 YYNGEE. The DNA of the CDR3 is TGTGCCAGCAGCGTAGGAGGTAGCGGGAGCTACGAGCAGTACTTC. Protein: CASSVGGSGSYEQYF.

The chain has TRBV30 and TRBJ1-1; D is undetermined. Trimming removed 0 bases from V and 6 bases from J, with 11 bases in between. The CDR3 consists of 13 residues. CDR1 GTSNPN and CDR2 SVGIG come from the germline V gene (reference sequence). The CDR3 loop is CAWSVLGMAEAFF. DNA of the CDR3: TGTGCCTGGAGTGTACTAGGGATGGCTGAAGCTTTCTTT.

This rearrangement joins TRBV14 to TRBJ2-1, with TRBD2 identical over 11 bases. Germline V gene lookup returns CDR1 SGHDN and CDR2 FVKESK. The V gene end was trimmed by 4 bases and the J gene end by 12 bases; junction bases not matched to a gene: 11. There are 15 residues in the CDR3. In DNA form, the CDR3 reads TGTGCCAGCAGCCCGGGACTAGCGGACCTTACGGGGCAGTTCTTC. Protein: CASSPGLADLTGQFF.

In DNA form, the CDR3 reads TGTGCCAGCAGACCCACAGTGCACCTAGAGACCCAGTACTTC. Amino acids: CASRPTVHLETQYF. V is TRBV7-9 and J is TRBJ2-5; D gene uncertain. Per the germline V gene, CDR1 is SEHNR and CDR2 is FQNEAQ (reference sequence). This CDR3 region has 14 residues. Deletions cut 6 bases from V and 4 bases from J, with 15 bases between.

This chain joins TRBV14 and TRBJ2-5; 11 bases align to TRBD2. Germline CDR1 reads SGHDN; CDR2 reads FVKESK. V lost 5 bases and J lost 5; bases outside the gene matches: 7. The length of the CDR3 is 15 residues. The CDR3 here is CASSTHSGGAETQYF. The CDR3 DNA reads TGTGCCAGCAGCACCCATAGCGGGGGGGCGGAGACCCAGTACTTC. The variable domain in full, with the rest retrieved from reference TRBV14 and TRBJ2-5, is EAGVTQFPSHSVIEKGQTVTLRCDPISGHDNLYWYRRVMGKEIKFLLHFVKESKQDESGMPNNRFLAERTGGTYSTLKVQPAELEDSGVYFCASSTHSGGAETQYFGPGTRLLVL.

The gene calls are TRBV6-6 and TRBJ1-1; D gene unclear. This CDR3 is 14 amino acids long. The ends were cut back, 4 bases at V and 0 bases at J, with 9 bases in the middle. Germline CDR1 and CDR2: MNHNY and SVGAGI (reference sequence). CDR3 amino acids: CASSFTGMNTEAFF. The CDR3 DNA follows: TGTGCCAGCAGTTTTACGGGGATGAACACTGAAGCTTTCTTT.

The chain combines TRBV7-6 with TRBJ1-1, with 7 bases identical to TRBD1. CDR3 length: 15 residues. V trimming: 5 bases; J trimming: 5 bases; junction bases outside the gene matches: 11. The germline gives CDR1 SGHVS, CDR2 FNYEAQ. The DNA for the CDR3 is TGTGCCAGCAGCCGCAGGCGAGGGGGCGGGACTGAAGCTTTCTTT. Translation: CASSRRRGGGTEAFF. The entire variable domain, with the rest obtained from reference TRBV7-6 and TRBJ1-1, is as follows: GAGVSQSPRYKVTKRGQDVALRCDPISGHVSLYWYRQALGQGPEFLTYFNYEAQQDKSGLPNDRFSAERPEGSISTLTIQRTEQRDSAMYRCASSRRRGGGTEAFFGQGTRLTVV.

The chain is built from TRBV5-5 and TRBJ2-7; D gene uncertain. Germline V lookup: CDR1 SGHKS, CDR2 YYEKEE (reference sequence). V gave up 0 bases and J gave up 6 bases, with 7 bases separating them. The CDR3 has 12 residues. The CDR3 protein is CASSLASTEQYF. The CDR3 DNA sequence: TGTGCCAGCAGCTTGGCTAGTACCGAGCAGTACTTC.

The rearrangement links TRBV7-9 to TRBJ2-7; tentative D call: TRBD1 (6 bases). The CDR3 is 14 amino acids. Trimming took off 2 bases at V and 3 bases at J, with 11 bases between the two ends. Germline CDR1 reads SEHNR; CDR2 reads FQNEAQ (reference sequence). The CDR3 coding sequence is TGTGCCAGCAGCTTAAAGGACAGCAACTACGAGCAGTACTTC. Translating gives CASSLKDSNYEQYF.

The rearrangement links TRBV6-5 to TRBJ1-3, with 9 bases that match TRBD1. J was trimmed by 4 bases and V by 6 bases; bases with no gene match: 4. The CDR3 totals 14 residues. Germline assignment: CDR1 MNHEY and CDR2 SVGAGI. The CDR3 DNA reads TGTGCCAGCAGCTACGGACAGGGGGGAAACACCATATATTTT. Translating gives CASSYGQGGNTIYF.

The CDR3: CASSLGQGKETQYF. The CDR3 coding sequence is TGTGCCAGCAGCCTGGGACAGGGGAAAGAGACCCAGTACTTC. The chain has TRBV21-1 and TRBJ2-5; the D call of TRBD1 is as the table states it, not checked on the DNA. TRBV21-1 is recorded as a pseudogene. The CDR3 is 14 amino acids.

This chain connects TRBV6-5 to TRBJ1-1; a weak D match, TRBD1 (5 bases). There are 14 residues in the CDR3. Per the germline V gene, CDR1 is MNHEY and CDR2 is SVGAGI. The ends were cut back, 4 bases at V and 1 base at J, with 10 bases in the middle. The CDR3 DNA reads as TGTGCCAGCAGTTCTGTTAGGGGGAACACTGAAGCTTTCTTT. This sequence encodes CASSSVRGNTEAFF.

The rearrangement joins TRBV5-8 to TRBJ2-2; D is perhaps TRBD2 (6 bases). The CDR3 has 15 amino acids. Germline V CDR1 and CDR2: SGHTS, YDEGEE. With 2 bases removed from V and 2 bases from J, the gap between germline ends came to 10 bases. In nucleotides, the CDR3 is TGTGCCAGCAGCTTTCAAGGGACTAACACCGGGGAGCTGTTTTTT. Translating gives CASSFQGTNTGELFF.

CDR3 nucleotides: TGTGCCAGCAGTCGACCGCCGGGACAGACGGAAGCTTTCTTT. It translates to CASSRPPGQTEAFF. This rearrangement joins TRBV6-5 to TRBJ1-1; 7 bases map to TRBD1. This CDR3 spans 14 amino acids. From germline, CDR1 is MNHEY and CDR2 SVGAGI. The V gene end was trimmed by 5 bases and the J gene end by 8 bases; junction bases not matched to a gene: 11.